These T cell receptor beta chains were read from a single sample in a study of cytomegalovirus exposure and HLA in healthy donors. TCRdb keeps only in-frame clones here, not all; method: immunoSEQ multiplex PCR. The profile shows more than 90,000 clones, about two thirds of them singletons. Sample: PBMCs. The receptors originated from a middle-aged man in good health and CMV-seronegative. Each CDR3 is given with its conserved first and last residue. D genes are given only for firm matches. Clone size is shown for a subset of rows, as once, few, many or a class of expanded clone.

>TRBJ2-6|TRBD1|-|TRBV6-5
TGTGCCAGCAGTTCGGGACAGAGCTCTGGGGCCAACGTCCTGACTTTC
CASSSGQSSGANVLTF
>TRBJ2-3|TRBD1|-|TRBV2
TGTGCCAGCAGGGGGACAGGGGGCACAGATACGCAGTATTTT
CASRGTGGTDTQYF
>TRBJ1-5|-|-|TRBV6-6
TGTGCCAGCAGTTACTTCCAGGGAAGCAATCAGCCCCAGCATTTT
CASSYFQGSNQPQHF
>TRBJ1-4|-|-|TRBV19
TGTGCCAGTAGTATAGCGGGTGAAAAACTGTTTTTT
CASSIAGEKLFF
>TRBJ2-1|-|-|TRBV7-3
TGTGCCAGCAGCCCAACGAGCGGGTTTAACAATGAGCAGTTCTTC
CASSPTSGFNNEQFF
>TRBJ2-3|-|few|TRBV18
TGTGCCAGCTCACCAGGGGCAGTCACAGATACGCAGTATTTT
CASSPGAVTDTQYF
>TRBJ1-2|-|-|TRBV4-3
TGCGCCAGCAGCCAAGCGTGGACAGTTCAGATAGGTTATGGCTACACCTTC
CASSQAWTVQIGYGYTF
>TRBJ1-2|-|-|TRBV12-5
TGTGCTAGTGGTCCCCAGCGGGACTATGGCTACACCTTC
CASGPQRDYGYTF
>TRBJ1-5|TRBD1|-|TRBV5-4
TGTGCCAGCAGCACAGGGGGAGGTAGCAATCAGCCCCAGCATTTT
CASSTGGGSNQPQHF
>TRBJ2-2|-|-|TRBV5-1
TGCGCCAGCAGCTTTTATGCAGGAAAGAACACCGGGGAGCTGTTTTTT
CASSFYAGKNTGELFF
>TRBJ1-4|-|-|TRBV19
TGTGCCAGTAGTATAGCCCGGGGAACAACTAATGAAAAACTGTTTTTT
CASSIARGTTNEKLFF
>TRBJ2-3|TRBD2|-|TRBV7-3
TGTGCCAGCAGCTTAATTGGGGGGACTAGCACCGATACGCAGTATTTT
CASSLIGGTSTDTQYF
>TRBJ2-1|TRBD2|-|TRBV6-5
TGTGCCAGCAACACACTAGCGGGACTCTCCCATGAGCAGTTCTTC
CASNTLAGLSHEQFF
>TRBJ1-5|TRBD1|-|TRBV7-9
TGTGCCAGCAGCTACGGACAGGCTAGCAATCAGCCCCAGCATTTT
CASSYGQASNQPQHF
>TRBJ1-4|-|-|TRBV28
TGTGCCAGCAATACCCCATTAGTGGAACTGTTTTTT
CASNTPLVELFF
>TRBJ2-7|-|few|TRBV2
TGTGCCAGCAGACTCTCAGGTGACACCTACGAGCAGTACTTC
CASRLSGDTYEQYF
>TRBJ2-1|TRBD2|once|TRBV5-1
TGCGCCAGCAGCCCAAAGGTGGGGGTAGCGGGTGAGCAGTTCTTC
CASSPKVGVAGEQFF
>TRBJ2-1|-|-|TRBV5-6
TGTGCCAGCAGCTTAGGAGGACTCTACAATGAGCAGTTCTTC
CASSLGGLYNEQFF
>TRBJ1-1|-|-|TRBV5-6
TGTGCCAGCAGCCCCGGGCGGCGGGGGACCGAAGCTTTCTTT
CASSPGRRGTEAFF
>TRBJ2-5|TRBD1|once|TRBV5-6
TGTGCCAGCAGCTTGGGCTGGGCAGGGGGTGGAGAGACCCAGTACTTC
CASSLGWAGGGETQYF
>TRBJ1-2|-|few|TRBV29-1
TGCAGCGTTGATTATTCGGGGATCGGAGATGGCTACACCTTC
CSVDYSGIGDGYTF
>TRBJ2-3|TRBD2|-|TRBV28
TGTGCCAGCAGGGGACCGGGACTAATCGCCGATACGCAGTATTTT
CASRGPGLIADTQYF
>TRBJ1-1|-|-|TRBV7-8
TGTGCCAGCAGCCAGTGGGGACACGACACTGAAGCTTTCTTT
CASSQWGHDTEAFF
>TRBJ1-5|-|-|TRBV5-8
TGTGCCAGCAGCTTGGACCTTGAATCAGCCCAGCATTTT
CASSLDLESAQHF
>TRBJ2-3|TRBD2|-|TRBV7-2
TGTGCCAGCAGCCCCCCTAGCGGGGGCGGTACGCAGTATTTT
CASSPPSGGGTQYF
>TRBJ2-5|TRBD2|-|TRBV27
TGTGCCAGCAGTGCCGAGCGGGGGTTGAAGACCCAGTACTTC
CASSAERGLKTQYF
>TRBJ1-4|-|-|TRBV1
TGCACCAGCAGCCAAAAAAAGCGGGACGGGAATGAAAAACTGTTTTTT
CTSSQKKRDGNEKLFF
>TRBJ2-1|TRBD1|-|TRBV7-2
TGTGCCAGCAGCACGACAGGGAGACCCTACAATGAGCAGTTCTTC
CASSTTGRPYNEQFF
>TRBJ1-1|TRBD1|-|TRBV29-1
TGCAGCGTGTCGGACAGGGGAGGGGTGGACACTGAAGCTTTCTTT
CSVSDRGGVDTEAFF
>TRBJ2-2|TRBD2|medium-sized|TRBV6-1
TGTGCCAGCACTTTCGTAGCGGGAGACGCCGGGGAGCTGTTTTTT
CASTFVAGDAGELFF
>TRBJ2-1|-|few|TRBV6-1
TGTGCCAGCAGTGAGATCCCTCCAATCCGGAGCTCCTACAATGAGCAGTTCTTC
CASSEIPPIRSSYNEQFF
>TRBJ1-2|-|-|TRBV28
TGTGCCAGCAGTTTAAGTCGGGCCTCGGGAGCGTATGGCTACACCTTC
CASSLSRASGAYGYTF
>TRBJ1-4|TRBD1|-|TRBV4-1
TGCGCCAGCAGCGTTTCCGGGACAGGGAATGAAAAACTGTTTTTT
CASSVSGTGNEKLFF
>TRBJ2-5|-|-|TRBV6-6
TGTGCCAGCAGAATCGACGGAGAAGAGACCCAGTACTTC
CASRIDGEETQYF
>TRBJ2-7|-|-|TRBV25-1
TGTGCCAGCAGTTGGACATTTAACGAGCAGTACTTC
CASSWTFNEQYF
>TRBJ2-3|TRBD2|-|TRBV4-1
TGCGCCAGCAGCCAAGAGTCGGGGGGGCCAGATACGCAGTATTTT
CASSQESGGPDTQYF
>TRBJ1-2|-|few|TRBV6-5
TGTGCCAGCAGCCCAGACGGGAGCTATGGCTACACCTTC
CASSPDGSYGYTF
>TRBJ2-1|-|-|TRBV30
TGTGCCTGGAGTGTAGGGGGAAGTCAGTTCTTC
CAWSVGGSQFF
>TRBJ1-6|-|-|TRBV6-5
TGTGCCAGCAGCGGCAGGGATCTCCTTTCACCCCTCCACTTT
CASSGRDLLSPLHF
>TRBJ2-3|-|few|TRBV4-3
TGCGCCAGCAGCCAAGTCGTCGGGAGCACAGATACGCAGTATTTT
CASSQVVGSTDTQYF
>TRBJ2-3|-|-|TRBV11-3
TGTGCCAGCAGCTTATCAGGGGCAGATACGCAGTATTTT
CASSLSGADTQYF
>TRBJ1-2|-|-|TRBV27
TGTGCCAGCAGTTTCTTCGGACAGCCCACATCTAACTATGGCTACACCTTC
CASSFFGQPTSNYGYTF
>TRBJ2-3|-|-|TRBV6-1
TGTGCCAGCACCAAGGGGTCCGCCTTCTCGGATACGCAGTATTTT
CASTKGSAFSDTQYF
>TRBJ1-2|-|-|TRBV6-1
TGTGCCAGCAGTGAAAGCGGGGCCGGGGGCTACACCTTC
CASSESGAGGYTF
>TRBJ2-4|-|-|TRBV10-3
TGTGCCATCAGTGAGTCCCAGGTCTTTCTAGCCAAAAACATTCAGTACTTC
CAISESQVFLAKNIQYF
>TRBJ1-6|TRBD1|medium-sized|TRBV5-1
TGCGCCAGCACGGGACAGGGGGATTCACCCCTCCACTTT
CASTGQGDSPLHF
>TRBJ2-4|-|-|TRBV4-2
TGTGCCAGCAGCCAAGACCCCGTTCCCCCCGGGTCGGCCAAAAACATTCAGTACTTC
CASSQDPVPPGSAKNIQYF
>TRBJ2-5|-|-|TRBV19
TGTGCCAGTAGACGACAGGCGTACCAAGAGACCCAGTACTTC
CASRRQAYQETQYF